A single sample is the source of the 15 T cell receptor beta chains below, sequenced in a study of T cells in Graves' hyperthyroidism and ophthalmopathy. The TCR beta CDR3 regions underwent amplification using RNA transcripts as the source. HTBI primers drove first-round RT-PCR of the TCR CDR3. TCRdb analysed the multiplex PCR reads with MiXCR anew, one entry per CDR3 protein. There are about 640,000 distinct CDR3 sequences in the sample; around 15% occur only once, and approximately 13% lies in the top ten. The sequencing input was blood. The receptor source for this set is a woman aged 45 to 65 with Graves' ophthalmopathy.

This clonotype was seen more than once but under ten times. Given a much more abundant clone one base away, this may be a read error. As DNA, the CDR3 is TGTGCTAGTGGTTTCGGGTTAACAGGGGGCCGAGAGACCCAGTACTTC. This translates into CASGFGLTGGRETQYF. J is TRBJ2-5 and V is TRBV12-5; 9 nucleotides agree with TRBD1. This CDR3 has 16 residues. Germline assignment: CDR1 LGHNT and CDR2 FRNRAP. The trim removed 3 bases at V and 4 bases at J, leaving 9 bases unmatched. The whole variable domain, filled in from reference TRBV12-5 and TRBJ2-5, reads DARVTQTPRHKVTEMGQEVTMRCQPILGHNTVFWYRQTMMQGLELLAYFRNRAPLDDSGMPKDRFSAEMPDATLATLKIQPSEPRDSAVYFCASGFGLTGGRETQYFGPGTRLLVL.

There are many counts of this clonotype. The chain carries TRBV20-1 and TRBJ2-5; weak D call: TRBD2 (6 bases). The CDR3 is made up of 14 amino acids. The germline V gene has CDR1 DFQATT and CDR2 SNEGSKA (reference sequence). V dropped 6 bases and J dropped 2 bases, with 16 bases sitting between them. The CDR3 region has the DNA TGCAGTGCCCCGGAGGCCGGACTACAAGAGACCCAGTACTTC. Protein sequence: CSAPEAGLQETQYF.

The table lists this clonotype with many counts. V usage is TRBV28 and J usage is TRBJ1-6, with TRBD1 as a possible D gene (5 bases). The CDR3 loop spans 14 amino acids. From germline, CDR1 is MDHEN and CDR2 SYDVKM. V was clipped by 2 bases and J by 8 bases, with 10 bases between them. The CDR3 DNA reads TGTGCCAGCAGTTTAAGCAGGGTTGATTCACCCCTCCACTTT. It is translated as CASSLSRVDSPLHF.

This clonotype turned up a few times. The chain links TRBV29-1 to TRBJ1-5; 10 bases match TRBD1. The CDR3 is made up of 13 amino acids. Germline assignment: CDR1 SQVTM and CDR2 ANQGSEA. J lost 4 bases, V lost 4 bases, and 1 base had no gene match. This CDR3 reads CSVGTGGNQPQHF. The CDR3 region has the DNA TGCAGCGTTGGGACAGGGGGGAATCAGCCCCAGCATTTT.

This clonotype was detected ten times or more. The V gene is TRBV28, the J gene TRBJ2-7; 11 bases fit TRBD2. V lost 6 bases to trimming and J lost 5 bases; unmatched junction nucleotides: 6. CDR1 is MDHEN and CDR2 is SYDVKM in the germline V gene. The CDR3 spans 14 residues. The CDR3 spells CASRLLAGENEQYF. CDR3 DNA: TGTGCCAGCAGGCTACTAGCGGGAGAAAACGAGCAGTACTTC.

This clonotype showed up just a few times. The chain combines TRBV4-3 with TRBJ2-7; D gene unclear. The V gene's germline CDR1 is LGHNA and CDR2 YSLEER. This CDR3 region has 17 residues. The germline V and J ends were trimmed by 0 bases and 2 bases, with 17 bases remaining between them. CDR3 protein: CASSQDLRASYTYEQYF. CDR3 nucleotide sequence: TGCGCCAGCAGCCAAGATTTACGGGCTAGTTATACCTACGAGCAGTACTTC.

The chain couples TRBV2 to TRBJ2-7; TRBD1 or TRBD2 may be the D gene (6 bases each). Trimming left V 7 bases short and J 4 bases short, with 17 bases between. Germline assignment: CDR1 SNHLY and CDR2 FYNNEI. CDR3 length: 14 residues. The CDR3 sequence is CASKRRGTSYEQYF. The CDR3, as DNA: TGTGCCAGCAAAAGGAGGGGGACATCATACGAGCAGTACTTC.

This chain joins TRBV5-5 and TRBJ1-1; a weak D match, TRBD1 (5 bases). The CDR3 runs to 14 residues. The germline V gene has CDR1 SGHKS and CDR2 YYEKEE (reference sequence). The ends were cut back, 4 bases at V and 6 bases at J, with 16 bases in the middle. Here the CDR3 DNA reads TGTGCCAGCAGCAAGGACACTCGGATCGCTGAAGCTTTCTTT. Amino acid sequence: CASSKDTRIAEAFF.

This clonotype was seen a few times. The genes are TRBV7-9 and TRBJ1-5; perhaps TRBD1 as D (6 bases). CDR1 is SEHNR and CDR2 is FQNEAQ in the germline V gene (reference sequence). The CDR3 totals 15 residues. Between the trimmed V and J ends, which lost 5 bases and 8 bases, there was a span of 19 bases. The CDR3 nucleotides read TGTGCCAGCAGCGCCTCTGCGGGACAACCTGAGCCCCAGCATTTT. Its translation: CASSASAGQPEPQHF.

This clonotype appeared a few times. The genes are TRBV6-1 and TRBJ2-7; 10 bases agree with TRBD1. The germline gives CDR1 MNHNS, CDR2 SASEGT. Unmatched junction bases numbered 4, after V lost 6 bases and J lost 2 bases. The CDR3 is 14 amino acids. CDR3 DNA: TGTGCCAGCAGGCGGGGACAGGGGACCTACGAGCAGTACTTC. This translates into CASRRGQGTYEQYF.

At least ten counts were recorded for this clonotype. The genes are TRBV28 and TRBJ1-1; tentatively, D is TRBD1 (5 bases). The germline V gene has CDR1 MDHEN and CDR2 SYDVKM. The germline V and J ends were trimmed by 6 bases and 7 bases, with 15 bases remaining between them. CDR3 length: 13 residues. The CDR3 reads CASRDYGGGEAFF. CDR3 DNA: TGTGCCAGCAGGGACTACGGGGGGGGTGAAGCTTTCTTT.

This clonotype was counted ten times or more. This chain uses TRBV2 with TRBJ2-5; TRBD2 aligns across 16 bases. This CDR3 is 15 amino acids long. The V gene end was trimmed by 6 bases and the J gene end by 12 bases; junction bases not matched to a gene: 10. Germline-derived CDR1 and CDR2 are SNHLY and FYNNEI. The CDR3 spells CASREGGLAGGPEYF. The CDR3, as DNA: TGTGCCAGCAGAGAGGGGGGACTAGCGGGAGGGCCGGAGTACTTC.

This clonotype was seen ten or more times. The gene calls are TRBV28 and TRBJ1-4, with D unresolved. Germline V gene data show CDR1 as MDHEN and CDR2 as SYDVKM. V lost 6 bases, J lost 8 bases, and 16 bases lay in between. The CDR3 extends over 14 amino acids. Written as DNA, the CDR3 is TGTGCCAGCAGCCCCGGTGCGGGAGTGGAAAAACTGTTTTTT. This sequence encodes CASSPGAGVEKLFF.

This clonotype occurred many times. The chain carries TRBV28 and TRBJ2-3; 7 nucleotides agree with TRBD1. There are 15 residues in the CDR3. V trimming: 2 bases; J trimming: 1 base; junction bases outside the gene matches: 3. Per the germline V gene, CDR1 is MDHEN and CDR2 is SYDVKM. The CDR3 DNA sequence: TGTGCCAGCAGTTTAAAAGGGGGCGGCACAGATACGCAGTATTTT. Protein: CASSLKGGGTDTQYF.

This clonotype was seen repeatedly, ten times or more. The V call is TRBV3-1, the J call TRBJ1-1, with a weak D call TRBD1 (6 bases). The CDR3 extends over 14 amino acids. V was clipped by 4 bases and J by 4 bases, with 13 bases between them. Germline assignment: CDR1 LGHDT and CDR2 YNNKEL (reference sequence). The CDR3 is CASSRALGGTEAFF. The CDR3 region has the DNA TGTGCCAGCAGCCGAGCCCTAGGGGGCACTGAAGCTTTCTTT.